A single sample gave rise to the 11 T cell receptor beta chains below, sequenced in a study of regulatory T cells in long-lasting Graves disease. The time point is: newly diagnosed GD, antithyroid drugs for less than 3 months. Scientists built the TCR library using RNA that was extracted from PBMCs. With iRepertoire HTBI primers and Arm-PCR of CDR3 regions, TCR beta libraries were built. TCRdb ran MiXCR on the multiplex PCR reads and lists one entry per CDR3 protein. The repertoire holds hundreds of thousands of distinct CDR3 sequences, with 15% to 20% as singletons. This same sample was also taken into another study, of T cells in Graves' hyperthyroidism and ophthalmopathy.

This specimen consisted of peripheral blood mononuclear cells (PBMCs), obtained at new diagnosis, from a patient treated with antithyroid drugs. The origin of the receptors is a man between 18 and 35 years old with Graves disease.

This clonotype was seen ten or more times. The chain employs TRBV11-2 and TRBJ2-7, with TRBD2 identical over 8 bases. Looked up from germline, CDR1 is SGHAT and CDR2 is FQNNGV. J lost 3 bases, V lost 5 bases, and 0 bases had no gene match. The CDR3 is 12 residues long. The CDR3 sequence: CASSSGSYEQYF. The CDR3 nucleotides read TGTGCCAGCAGCAGCGGGAGCTACGAGCAGTACTTC. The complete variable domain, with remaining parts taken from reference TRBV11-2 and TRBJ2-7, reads EAGVAQSPRYKIIEKRQSVAFWCNPISGHATLYWYQQILGQGPKLLIQFQNNGVVDDSQLPKDRFSAERLKGVDSTLKIQPAKLEDSAVYLCASSSGSYEQYFGPGTRLTVT.

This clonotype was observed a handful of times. CDR3 sequence: CASSHRGRFEQYF. CDR3 in DNA: TGTGCCAGCAGTCACAGGGGGCGCTTCGAGCAGTACTTC. This sequence joins TRBV27 and TRBJ2-7, with TRBD1 identical over 9 bases. The CDR3 consists of 13 residues. Looked up from germline, CDR1 is MNHEY and CDR2 is SMNVEV (reference sequence). V was pared by 5 bases and J by 6 bases, with 5 bases of the junction left unmatched.

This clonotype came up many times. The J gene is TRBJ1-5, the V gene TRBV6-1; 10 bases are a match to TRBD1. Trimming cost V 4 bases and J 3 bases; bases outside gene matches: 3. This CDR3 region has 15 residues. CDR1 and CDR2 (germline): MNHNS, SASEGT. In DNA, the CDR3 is TGTGCCAGCAGTGCGGGACAGGGGTACAATCAGCCCCAGCATTTT. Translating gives CASSAGQGYNQPQHF.

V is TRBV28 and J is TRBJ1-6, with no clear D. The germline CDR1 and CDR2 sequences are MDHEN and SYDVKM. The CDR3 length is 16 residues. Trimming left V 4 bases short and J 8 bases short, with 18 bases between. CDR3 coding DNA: TGTGCCAGCAGTTCCCGTTACCGGGTCCGAGATTCACCCCTCCACTTT. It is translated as CASSSRYRVRDSPLHF.

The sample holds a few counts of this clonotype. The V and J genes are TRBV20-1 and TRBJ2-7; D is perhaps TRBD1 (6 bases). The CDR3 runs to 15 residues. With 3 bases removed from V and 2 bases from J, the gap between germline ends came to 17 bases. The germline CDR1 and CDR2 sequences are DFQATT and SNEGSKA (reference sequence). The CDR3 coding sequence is TGCAGTGCTAGTGAGGTGACAGGTGTTGCCTACGAGCAGTACTTC. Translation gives CSASEVTGVAYEQYF.

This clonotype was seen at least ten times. CDR3 nucleotides: TGTGCCAGCGCCCTCGGACTTCACTACGAGCAGTACTTC. Its translation: CASALGLHYEQYF. This chain uses TRBV12-3 or TRBV12-4 with TRBJ2-7; D is possibly TRBD2 (5 bases). With 8 bases removed from V and 3 bases from J, the gap between germline ends came to 14 bases. The CDR3 covers 13 residues.

In DNA, the CDR3 is TGCGCCAGCAGCCAAGGAGCGGGAGGGGGCAATGAGCAGTTCTTC. Translated: CASSQGAGGGNEQFF. The chain recombines TRBV4-1 with TRBJ2-1; 10 bases are shared with TRBD2. From germline, CDR1 is MGHRA and CDR2 YSYEKL. The CDR3 loop spans 15 amino acids. Unmatched junction bases numbered 3, after V lost 1 base and J lost 6 bases.

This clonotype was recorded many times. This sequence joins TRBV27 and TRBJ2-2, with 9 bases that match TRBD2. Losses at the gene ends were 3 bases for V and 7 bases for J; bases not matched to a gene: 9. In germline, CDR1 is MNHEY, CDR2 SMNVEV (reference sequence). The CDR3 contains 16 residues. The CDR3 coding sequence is TGTGCCAGCAGTTTTTTTAGCGGGAGTTTTAACGGGGAGCTGTTTTTT. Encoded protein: CASSFFSGSFNGELFF.

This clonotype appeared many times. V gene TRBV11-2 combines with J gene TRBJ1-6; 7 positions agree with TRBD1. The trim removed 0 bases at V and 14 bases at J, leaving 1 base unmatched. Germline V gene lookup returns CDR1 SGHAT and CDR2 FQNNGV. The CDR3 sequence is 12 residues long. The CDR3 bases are TGTGCCAGCAGCTTAGAGGGACAGACCCTCCACTTT. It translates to CASSLEGQTLHF. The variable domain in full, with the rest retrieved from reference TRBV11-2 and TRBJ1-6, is EAGVAQSPRYKIIEKRQSVAFWCNPISGHATLYWYQQILGQGPKLLIQFQNNGVVDDSQLPKDRFSAERLKGVDSTLKIQPAKLEDSAVYLCASSLEGQTLHFGNGTRLTVT.

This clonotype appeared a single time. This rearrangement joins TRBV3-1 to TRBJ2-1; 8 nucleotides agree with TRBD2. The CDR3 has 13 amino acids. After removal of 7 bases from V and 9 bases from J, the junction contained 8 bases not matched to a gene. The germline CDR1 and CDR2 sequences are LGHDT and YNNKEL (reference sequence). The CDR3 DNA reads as TGTGCCAGCACCGGGGGGGGTCTGGGTGAGCAGTTCTTC. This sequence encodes CASTGGGLGEQFF.

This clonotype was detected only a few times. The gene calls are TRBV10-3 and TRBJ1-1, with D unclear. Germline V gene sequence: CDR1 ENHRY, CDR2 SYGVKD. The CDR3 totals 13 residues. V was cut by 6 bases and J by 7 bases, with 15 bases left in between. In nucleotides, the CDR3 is TGTGCCATCAGGGGAGGCAGCCCAGATGAAGCTTTCTTT. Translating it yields CAIRGGSPDEAFF.